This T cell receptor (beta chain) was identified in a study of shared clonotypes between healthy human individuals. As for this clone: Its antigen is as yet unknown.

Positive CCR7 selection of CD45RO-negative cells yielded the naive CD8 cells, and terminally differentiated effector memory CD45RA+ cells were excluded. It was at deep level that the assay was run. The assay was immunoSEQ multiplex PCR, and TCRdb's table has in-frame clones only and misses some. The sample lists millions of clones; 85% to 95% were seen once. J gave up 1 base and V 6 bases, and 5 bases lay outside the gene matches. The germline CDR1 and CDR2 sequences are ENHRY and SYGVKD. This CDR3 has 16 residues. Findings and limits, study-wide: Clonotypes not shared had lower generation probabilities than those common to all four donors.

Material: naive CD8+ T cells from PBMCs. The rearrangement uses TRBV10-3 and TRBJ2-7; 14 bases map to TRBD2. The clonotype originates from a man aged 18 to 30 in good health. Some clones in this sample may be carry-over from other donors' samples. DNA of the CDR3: TGTGCCATCAGAGGGACTAGCGGGAGAAGTTCCTACGAGCAGTACTTC. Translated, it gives CAIRGTSGRSSYEQYF.